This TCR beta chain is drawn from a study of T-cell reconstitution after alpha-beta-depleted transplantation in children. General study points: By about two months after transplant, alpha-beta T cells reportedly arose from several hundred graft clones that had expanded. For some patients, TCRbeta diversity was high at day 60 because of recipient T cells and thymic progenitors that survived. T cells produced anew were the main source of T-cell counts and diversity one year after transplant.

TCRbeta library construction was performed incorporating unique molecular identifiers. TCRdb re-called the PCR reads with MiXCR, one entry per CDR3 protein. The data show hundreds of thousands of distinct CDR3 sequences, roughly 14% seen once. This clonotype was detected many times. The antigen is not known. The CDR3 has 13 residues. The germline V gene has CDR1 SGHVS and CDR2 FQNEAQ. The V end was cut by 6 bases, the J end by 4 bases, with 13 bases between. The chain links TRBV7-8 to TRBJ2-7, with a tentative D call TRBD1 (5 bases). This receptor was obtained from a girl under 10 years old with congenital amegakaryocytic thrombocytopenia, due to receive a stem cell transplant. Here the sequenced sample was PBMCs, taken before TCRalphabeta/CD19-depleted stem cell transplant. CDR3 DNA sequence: TGTGCCAGCAGAGGAAGGGGCTCTTACGAGCAGTACTTC. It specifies CASRGRGSYEQYF.